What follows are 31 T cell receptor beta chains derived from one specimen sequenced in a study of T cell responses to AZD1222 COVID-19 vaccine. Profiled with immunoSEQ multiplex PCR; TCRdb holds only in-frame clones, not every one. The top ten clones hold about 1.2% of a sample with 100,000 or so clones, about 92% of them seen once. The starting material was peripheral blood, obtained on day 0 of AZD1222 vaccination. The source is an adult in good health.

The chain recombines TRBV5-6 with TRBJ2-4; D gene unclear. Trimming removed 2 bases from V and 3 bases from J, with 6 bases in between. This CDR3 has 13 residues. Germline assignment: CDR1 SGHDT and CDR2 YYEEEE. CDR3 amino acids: CASSFGVKNIQYF. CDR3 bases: TGTGCCAGCAGCTTCGGTGTCAAAAACATTCAGTACTTC.

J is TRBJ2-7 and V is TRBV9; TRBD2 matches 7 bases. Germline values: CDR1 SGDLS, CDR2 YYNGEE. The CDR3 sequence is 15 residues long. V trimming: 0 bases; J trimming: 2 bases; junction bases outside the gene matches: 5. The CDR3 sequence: CASSVDQGGAYEQYF. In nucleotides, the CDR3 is TGTGCCAGCAGCGTAGATCAGGGAGGGGCCTACGAGCAGTACTTC.

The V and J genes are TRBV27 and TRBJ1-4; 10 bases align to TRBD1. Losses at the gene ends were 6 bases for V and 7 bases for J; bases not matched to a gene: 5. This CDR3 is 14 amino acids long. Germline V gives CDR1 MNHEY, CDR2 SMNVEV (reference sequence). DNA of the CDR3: TGTGCCAGCAGCCGACAGGGGGCGAGTGAAAAACTGTTTTTT. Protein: CASSRQGASEKLFF. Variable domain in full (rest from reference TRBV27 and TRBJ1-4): EAQVTQNPRYLITVTGKKLTVTCSQNMNHEYMSWYRQDPGLGLRQIYYSMNVEVTDKGDVPEGYKVSRKEKRNFPLILESPSPNQTSLYFCASSRQGASEKLFFGSGTQLSVL.

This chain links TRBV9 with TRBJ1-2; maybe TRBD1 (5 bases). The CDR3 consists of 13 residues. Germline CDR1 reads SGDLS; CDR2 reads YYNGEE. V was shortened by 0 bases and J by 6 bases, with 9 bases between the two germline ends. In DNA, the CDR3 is TGTGCCAGCAGCGTAGGGGGGATTCATGGCTACACCTTC. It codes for CASSVGGIHGYTF.

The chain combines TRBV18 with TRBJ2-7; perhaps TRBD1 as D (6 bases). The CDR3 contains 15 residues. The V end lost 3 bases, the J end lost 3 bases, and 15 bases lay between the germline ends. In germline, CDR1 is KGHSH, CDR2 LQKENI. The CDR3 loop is CASSPRQALGYEQYF. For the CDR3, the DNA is TGTGCCAGCTCACCCCGACAGGCCCTTGGCTACGAGCAGTACTTC.

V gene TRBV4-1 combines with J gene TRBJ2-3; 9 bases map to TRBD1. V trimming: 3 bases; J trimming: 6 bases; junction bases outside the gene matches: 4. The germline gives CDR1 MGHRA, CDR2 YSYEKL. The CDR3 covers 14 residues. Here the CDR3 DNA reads TGCGCCAGCAGCCAGGGGACAGGGTCCGATACGCAGTATTTT. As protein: CASSQGTGSDTQYF.

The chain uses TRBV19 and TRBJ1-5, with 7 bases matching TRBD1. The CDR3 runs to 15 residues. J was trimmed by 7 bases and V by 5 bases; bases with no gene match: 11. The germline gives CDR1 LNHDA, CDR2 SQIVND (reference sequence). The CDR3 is CASSAQTGSGQPQHF. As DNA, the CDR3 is TGTGCCAGTAGTGCACAGACAGGGTCTGGCCAGCCCCAGCATTTT.

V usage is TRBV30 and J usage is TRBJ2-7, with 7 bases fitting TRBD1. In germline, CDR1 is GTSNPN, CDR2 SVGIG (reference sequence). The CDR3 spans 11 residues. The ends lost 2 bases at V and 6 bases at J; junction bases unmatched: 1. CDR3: CAWSSGGEQYF. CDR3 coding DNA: TGTGCCTGGAGTTCAGGGGGCGAGCAGTACTTC.

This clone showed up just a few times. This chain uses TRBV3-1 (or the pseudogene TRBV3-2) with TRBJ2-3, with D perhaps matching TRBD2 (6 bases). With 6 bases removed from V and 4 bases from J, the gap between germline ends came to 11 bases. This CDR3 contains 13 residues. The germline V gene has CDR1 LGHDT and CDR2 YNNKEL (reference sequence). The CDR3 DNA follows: TGTGCCAGCAGTCCAGCGGGTGCAGATACGCAGTATTTT. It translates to CASSPAGADTQYF.

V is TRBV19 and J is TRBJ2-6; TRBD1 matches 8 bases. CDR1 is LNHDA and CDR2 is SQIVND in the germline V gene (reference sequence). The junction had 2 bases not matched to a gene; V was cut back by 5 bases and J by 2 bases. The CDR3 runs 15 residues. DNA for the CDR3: TGTGCCAGTAGTTCACAGGGGGCTGGGGCCAACGTCCTGACTTTC. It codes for CASSSQGAGANVLTF.

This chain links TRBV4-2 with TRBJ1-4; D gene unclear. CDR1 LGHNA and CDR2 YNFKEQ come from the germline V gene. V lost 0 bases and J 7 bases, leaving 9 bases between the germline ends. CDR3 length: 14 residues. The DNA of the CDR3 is TGTGCCAGCAGCCAAGACGGTAGGGCTGAAAAACTGTTTTTT. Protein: CASSQDGRAEKLFF.

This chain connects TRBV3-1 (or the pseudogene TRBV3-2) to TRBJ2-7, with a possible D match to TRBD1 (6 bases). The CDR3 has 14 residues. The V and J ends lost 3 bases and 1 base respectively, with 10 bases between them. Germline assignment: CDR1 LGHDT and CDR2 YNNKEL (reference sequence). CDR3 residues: CASSQGHRSYEQYF. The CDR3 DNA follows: TGTGCCAGCAGCCAGGGACACCGGTCCTACGAGCAGTACTTC.

CDR3 loop: CASQTLRTGELFF. As DNA, the CDR3 is TGTGCCAGTCAGACACTCCGCACCGGGGAGCTGTTTTTT. This rearrangement joins TRBV12-3 or TRBV12-4 to TRBJ2-2; D unresolved. The V and J ends lost 9 bases and 4 bases respectively, with 12 bases between them. The CDR3 extends over 13 amino acids.

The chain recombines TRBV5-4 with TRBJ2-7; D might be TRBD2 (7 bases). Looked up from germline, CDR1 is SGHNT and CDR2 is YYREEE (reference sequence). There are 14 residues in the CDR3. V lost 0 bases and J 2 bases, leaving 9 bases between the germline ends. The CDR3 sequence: CASSLDGGPYEQYF. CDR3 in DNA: TGTGCCAGCAGCTTGGACGGGGGGCCCTACGAGCAGTACTTC.

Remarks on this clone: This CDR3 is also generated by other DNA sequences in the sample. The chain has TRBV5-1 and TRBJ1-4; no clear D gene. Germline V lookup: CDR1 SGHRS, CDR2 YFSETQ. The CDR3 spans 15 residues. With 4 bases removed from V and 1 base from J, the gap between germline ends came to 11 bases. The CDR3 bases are TGCGCCAGCAGCGACATTGCTGGAACTAATGAAAAACTGTTTTTT. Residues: CASSDIAGTNEKLFF.

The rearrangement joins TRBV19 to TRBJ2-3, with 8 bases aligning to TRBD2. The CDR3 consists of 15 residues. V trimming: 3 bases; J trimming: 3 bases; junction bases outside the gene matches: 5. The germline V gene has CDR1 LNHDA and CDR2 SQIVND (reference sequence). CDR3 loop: CASSMRLAGTDTQYF. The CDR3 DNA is TGTGCCAGTAGTATGAGGCTAGCGGGTACAGATACGCAGTATTTT.

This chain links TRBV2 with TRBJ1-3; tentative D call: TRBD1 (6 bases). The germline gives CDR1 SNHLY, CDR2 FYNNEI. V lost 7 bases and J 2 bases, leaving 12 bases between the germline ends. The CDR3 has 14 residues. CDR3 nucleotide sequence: TGTGCCAGCAACCCTCAGGGGCCTGGAAACACCATATATTTT. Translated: CASNPQGPGNTIYF.

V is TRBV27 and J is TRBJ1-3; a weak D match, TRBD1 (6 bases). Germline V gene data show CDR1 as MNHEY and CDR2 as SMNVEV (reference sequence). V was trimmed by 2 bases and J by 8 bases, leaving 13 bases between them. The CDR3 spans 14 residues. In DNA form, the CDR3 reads TGTGCCAGCAGTTTAACAGGGTCGTGGCACACCATATATTTT. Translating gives CASSLTGSWHTIYF.

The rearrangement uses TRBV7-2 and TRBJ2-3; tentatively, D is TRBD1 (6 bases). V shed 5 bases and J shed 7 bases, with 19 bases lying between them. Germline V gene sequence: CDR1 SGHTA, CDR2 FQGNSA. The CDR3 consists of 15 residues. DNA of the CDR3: TGTGCCAGCAGCGGTCAACAGGGTTTAGGAAATACGCAGTATTTT. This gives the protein CASSGQQGLGNTQYF.

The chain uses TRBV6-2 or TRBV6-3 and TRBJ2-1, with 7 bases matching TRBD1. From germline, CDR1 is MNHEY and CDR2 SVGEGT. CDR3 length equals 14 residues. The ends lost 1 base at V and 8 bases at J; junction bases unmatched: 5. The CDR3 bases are TGTGCCAGCAGTTACTTCCGGACAGGTCATGAGCAGTTCTTC. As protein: CASSYFRTGHEQFF.

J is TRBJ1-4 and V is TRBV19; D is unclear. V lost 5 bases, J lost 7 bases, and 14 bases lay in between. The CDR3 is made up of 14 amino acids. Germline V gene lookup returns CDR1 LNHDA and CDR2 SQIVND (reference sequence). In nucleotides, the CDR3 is TGTGCCAGTAGTTGGAAGGTATTGGGTGAAAAACTGTTTTTT. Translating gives CASSWKVLGEKLFF.

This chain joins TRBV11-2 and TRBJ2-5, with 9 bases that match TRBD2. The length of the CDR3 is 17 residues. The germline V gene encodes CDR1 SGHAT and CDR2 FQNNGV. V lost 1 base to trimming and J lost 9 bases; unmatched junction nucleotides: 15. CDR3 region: CASSLVRVLAGRSAQYF. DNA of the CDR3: TGTGCCAGCAGCTTAGTTAGGGTACTAGCGGGCCGCTCGGCCCAGTACTTC.

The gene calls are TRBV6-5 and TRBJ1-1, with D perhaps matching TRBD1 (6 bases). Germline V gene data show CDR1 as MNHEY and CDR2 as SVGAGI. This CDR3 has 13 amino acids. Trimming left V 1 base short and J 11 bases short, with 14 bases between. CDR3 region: CASSYFGGTEAFF. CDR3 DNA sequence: TGTGCCAGCAGTTACTTTGGGGGCACGGAGGCTTTCTTT.

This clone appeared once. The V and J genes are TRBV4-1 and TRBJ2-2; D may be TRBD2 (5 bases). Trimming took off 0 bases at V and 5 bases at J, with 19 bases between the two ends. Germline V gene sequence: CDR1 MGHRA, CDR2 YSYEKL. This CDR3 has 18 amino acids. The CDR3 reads CASSQDQAGGSGTGELFF. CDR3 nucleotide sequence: TGCGCCAGCAGCCAAGATCAGGCTGGCGGGTCGGGGACCGGGGAGCTGTTTTTT.

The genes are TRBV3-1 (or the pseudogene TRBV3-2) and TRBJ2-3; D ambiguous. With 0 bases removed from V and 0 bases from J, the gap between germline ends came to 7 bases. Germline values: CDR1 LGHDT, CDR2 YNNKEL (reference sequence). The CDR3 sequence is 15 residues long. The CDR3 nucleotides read TGTGCCAGCAGCCAAGAGGTGGGAAGCACAGATACGCAGTATTTT. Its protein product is CASSQEVGSTDTQYF.

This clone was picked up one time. CDR3 nucleotides: TGTGCCAGCAGTTTAGTGGCAGCCAAAGAAGCTTTCTTT. This codes for CASSLVAAKEAFF. This chain links TRBV12-3 or TRBV12-4 with TRBJ1-1; no definite D call. V lost 1 base and J 8 bases, leaving 11 bases between the germline ends. The CDR3 extends over 13 amino acids.

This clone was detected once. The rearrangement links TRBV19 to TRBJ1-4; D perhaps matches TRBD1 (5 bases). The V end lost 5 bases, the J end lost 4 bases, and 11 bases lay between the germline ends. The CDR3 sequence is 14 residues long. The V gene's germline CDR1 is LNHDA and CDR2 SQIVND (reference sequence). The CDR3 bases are TGTGCCAGTAGTTCACAGGTGATTAATGAAAAACTGTTTTTT. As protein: CASSSQVINEKLFF.

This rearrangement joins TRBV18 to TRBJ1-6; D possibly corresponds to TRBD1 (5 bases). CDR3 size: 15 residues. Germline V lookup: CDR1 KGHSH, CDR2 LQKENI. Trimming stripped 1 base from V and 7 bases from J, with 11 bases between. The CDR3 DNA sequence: TGTGCCAGCTCACCACAGGGGCCGGGAAATTCACCCCTCCACTTT. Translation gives CASSPQGPGNSPLHF.

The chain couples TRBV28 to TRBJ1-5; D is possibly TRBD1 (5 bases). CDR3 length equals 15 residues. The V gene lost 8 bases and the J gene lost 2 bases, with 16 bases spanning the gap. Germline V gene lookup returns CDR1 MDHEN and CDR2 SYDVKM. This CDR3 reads CASSLRGLGNQPQHF. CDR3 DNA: TGTGCCAGCTCTCTAAGGGGTCTGGGCAATCAGCCCCAGCATTTT.

CDR3 sequence: CASLRDTSPYEQYF. CDR3 coding DNA: TGTGCCAGCCTCCGGGACACTTCACCCTACGAGCAGTACTTC. This sequence joins TRBV11-3 and TRBJ2-7, with a tentative D call TRBD1 (6 bases). Trimming left V 8 bases short and J 2 bases short, with 16 bases between. The CDR3 is 14 amino acids. CDR1 is SGHNT and CDR2 is YENEEA in the germline V gene.

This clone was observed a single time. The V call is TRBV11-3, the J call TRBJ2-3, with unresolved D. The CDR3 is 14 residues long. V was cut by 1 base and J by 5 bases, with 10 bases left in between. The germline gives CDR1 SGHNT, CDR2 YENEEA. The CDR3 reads CASSLGHPGDTQYF. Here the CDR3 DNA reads TGTGCCAGCAGCTTAGGACACCCTGGAGATACGCAGTATTTT.